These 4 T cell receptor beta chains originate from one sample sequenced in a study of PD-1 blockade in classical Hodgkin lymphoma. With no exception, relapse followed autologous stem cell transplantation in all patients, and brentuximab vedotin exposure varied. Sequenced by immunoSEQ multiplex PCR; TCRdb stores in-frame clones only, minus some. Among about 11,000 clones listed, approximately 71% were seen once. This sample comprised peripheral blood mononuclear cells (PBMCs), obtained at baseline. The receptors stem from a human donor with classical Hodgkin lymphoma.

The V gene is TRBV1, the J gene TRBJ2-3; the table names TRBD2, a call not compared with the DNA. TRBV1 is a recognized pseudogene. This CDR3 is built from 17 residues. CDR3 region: CTSSQEVAENSTDTQYF. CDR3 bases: TGCACCAGCAGCCAAGAAGTTGCGGAAAATAGCACAGATACGCAGTATTTT.

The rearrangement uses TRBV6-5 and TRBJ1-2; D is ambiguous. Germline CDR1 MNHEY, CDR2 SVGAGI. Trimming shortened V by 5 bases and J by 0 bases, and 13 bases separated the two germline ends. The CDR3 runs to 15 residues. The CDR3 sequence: CASSPLGSANYGYTF. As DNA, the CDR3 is TGTGCCAGCAGTCCCTTAGGGTCAGCTAACTATGGCTACACCTTC.

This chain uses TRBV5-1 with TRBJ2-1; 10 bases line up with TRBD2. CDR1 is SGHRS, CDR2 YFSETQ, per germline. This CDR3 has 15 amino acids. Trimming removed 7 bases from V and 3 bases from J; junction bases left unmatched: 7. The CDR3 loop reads CASRLRTSGYNEQFF. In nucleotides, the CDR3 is TGCGCCAGCCGTCTCAGGACTAGCGGCTACAATGAGCAGTTCTTC.

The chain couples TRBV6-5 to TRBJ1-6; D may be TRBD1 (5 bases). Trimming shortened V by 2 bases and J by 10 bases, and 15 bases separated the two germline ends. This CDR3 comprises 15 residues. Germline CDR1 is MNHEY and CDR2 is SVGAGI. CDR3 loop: CASSYEGRTQSPLHF. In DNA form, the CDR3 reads TGTGCCAGCAGTTACGAGGGACGCACTCAATCACCCCTCCACTTT.